The source of this T cell receptor beta chain is a study of T-cell memory formation after mild COVID-19. Study overall: Across donors, TCR clusters were largely donor specific. Broader study findings: CD4+ contracting clones were found mainly in CM and EM, and CD8+ ones in EMRA. Still unconfirmed is whether the second-wave clones peaking on day 37 recognized SARS-CoV-2.

The V end lost 5 bases, the J end lost 8 bases, and 20 bases lay between the germline ends. This CDR3 spans 15 amino acids. In germline, CDR1 is SGHTA, CDR2 FQGTGA. TCR alpha and TCR beta cDNA libraries with sample barcodes and UMIs came from 5'RACE using constant-segment primers. TCRdb redid the calling of the 5' RACE reads with MiXCR, one entry per CDR3 protein. The sample records over 300,000 distinct CDR3 sequences, 20% to 25% being singletons. For this clonotype: Its antigen is still unknown.

The chain links TRBV7-3 to TRBJ2-3, with D perhaps matching TRBD1 or TRBD2 (6 bases each). The sample consisted of PBMCs or a T cell subset sorted from them (not recorded which). This TCR was sampled from a man aged 18 to 30 who had mild COVID-19 (a few samples of this study predate the infection). Cell type and time point are not known. CDR3 coding DNA: TGTGCCAGCAGCCCCTCTTCGGGGGCGGATGGTACGCAGTATTTT. This encodes CASSPSSGADGTQYF. Complete variable domain (other parts from reference TRBV7-3 and TRBJ2-3): GAGVSQTPSNKVTEKGKYVELRCDPISGHTALYWYRQSLGQGPEFLIYFQGTGAADDSGLPNDRFFAVRPEGSVSTLKIQRTERGDSAVYLCASSPSSGADGTQYFGPGTRLTVL.